This T cell receptor beta chain derives from a study of blood T cells in healthy people across ages. Germline V gene lookup returns CDR1 SGHAT and CDR2 FQNNGV. V shed 3 bases and J 4 bases; nucleotides not matched to a gene: 9. The CDR3 runs 16 residues. Caucasian, healthy and from Russia, the donors were aged between 6 and 90. Using a J-beta primer mix together with a sample-barcoded 5' primer, a second PCR was run for 7 to 11 cycles. TCRdb recomputed calls from the 5' RACE reads with MiXCR, one row per CDR3 protein. The top ten clones hold 23% of a sample with 1.5 million to 2 million distinct CDR3 sequences, about two fifths of them seen once.

The TCR comes from a human donor in good health. The chain carries TRBV11-2 and TRBJ2-5, with 9 bases aligning to TRBD2. Specimen: blood. The CDR3 nucleotides read TGTGCCAGCAGCTTTAGAGGGACTAGCACCGGAGAGACCCAGTACTTC. It is translated as CASSFRGTSTGETQYF.